The 31 T cell receptor beta chains listed next were all sequenced from one sample in a study of cytomegalovirus exposure and HLA in healthy donors. Researchers ran the PCR with 60 Vbeta and 13 Jbeta primers. Profiled with immunoSEQ multiplex PCR; TCRdb holds only in-frame clones, not every one. The sample consists of hundreds of thousands of clones, about 72% of them appearing once. Input material: PBMCs. The receptors derive from a male donor in good health and CMV-seronegative.

This chain links TRBV5-6 with TRBJ2-7; D remains ambiguous. Trimming shortened V by 1 base and J by 5 bases, and 4 bases separated the two germline ends. The CDR3 sequence is 11 residues long. CDR1 is SGHDT and CDR2 is YYEEEE in the germline V gene. The DNA for the CDR3 is TGTGCCAGCAGCTTGCTAGACGAGCAGTACTTC. Amino acid sequence: CASSLLDEQYF.

In its sample, this clone was seen once. The chain employs TRBV19 and TRBJ2-7, with 7 bases that match TRBD2. CDR3 length: 14 residues. Germline CDR1 reads LNHDA; CDR2 reads SQIVND (reference sequence). The ends lost 5 bases at V and 2 bases at J; junction bases unmatched: 6. The CDR3, as DNA: TGTGCCAGTAGTGGGGGGGTGGTAGCCTACGAGCAGTACTTC. This gives the protein CASSGGVVAYEQYF.

The genes are TRBV2 and TRBJ2-3, with TRBD2 identical over 8 bases. CDR1 and CDR2 (germline): SNHLY, FYNNEI. There are 15 residues in the CDR3. The V gene end was trimmed by 6 bases and the J gene end by 0 bases; junction bases not matched to a gene: 5. In DNA, the CDR3 is TGTGCCAGCAGCGCAAGCGGGAGAAGCACAGATACGCAGTATTTT. It translates to CASSASGRSTDTQYF. The whole variable domain, filled in from reference TRBV2 and TRBJ2-3, reads EPEVTQTPSHQVTQMGQEVILRCVPISNHLYFYWYRQILGQKVEFLVSFYNNEISEKSEIFDDQFSVERPDGSNFTLKIRSTKLEDSAMYFCASSASGRSTDTQYFGPGTRLTVL.

This chain links TRBV18 with TRBJ2-6, with TRBD1 matching 8 bases. This CDR3 contains 19 residues. V dropped 0 bases and J dropped 0; count of bases not matched to a gene: 7. In germline, CDR1 is KGHSH, CDR2 LQKENI. The CDR3 reads CASSPPLGQGPSGANVLTF. CDR3 bases: TGTGCCAGCTCACCACCCCTTGGACAGGGACCCTCTGGGGCCAACGTCCTGACTTTC.

The chain has TRBV25-1 and TRBJ1-3; 11 bases fit TRBD1. Per the germline V gene, CDR1 is MGHDK and CDR2 is SYGVNS. The CDR3 runs 15 residues. After removal of 3 bases from V and 4 bases from J, the junction contained 2 bases not matched to a gene. CDR3 loop: CASSEDRGHGNTIYF. The CDR3 nucleotides are TGTGCCAGCAGTGAGGACAGGGGGCACGGAAACACCATATATTTT.

The rearrangement links TRBV5-1 to TRBJ2-1, with 13 bases aligning to TRBD2. The CDR3 runs 17 residues. Germline values: CDR1 SGHRS, CDR2 YFSETQ. V trimming: 0 bases; J trimming: 2 bases; junction bases outside the gene matches: 2. The CDR3 is CASSLDGTSGTYNEQFF. The CDR3 DNA reads as TGCGCCAGCAGCTTGGATGGGACTAGCGGGACCTACAATGAGCAGTTCTTC.

The chain has TRBV5-1 and TRBJ2-2, with 8 nucleotides matching TRBD2. V trimming: 4 bases; J trimming: 4 bases; junction bases outside the gene matches: 9. CDR1 is SGHRS and CDR2 is YFSETQ in the germline V gene. CDR3 length equals 16 residues. This CDR3 reads CASSLDSGKGTGELFF. CDR3 nucleotides: TGCGCCAGCAGCCTAGATAGCGGGAAGGGCACCGGGGAGCTGTTTTTT. The variable domain in full, completed from reference TRBV5-1 and TRBJ2-2, reads KAGVTQTPRYLIKTRGQQVTLSCSPISGHRSVSWYQQTPGQGLQFLFEYFSETQRNKGNFPGRFSGRQFSNSRSEMNVSTLELGDSALYLCASSLDSGKGTGELFFGEGSRLTVL.

V usage is TRBV29-1 and J usage is TRBJ2-2; D gene unclear. CDR1 is SQVTM and CDR2 is ANQGSEA in the germline V gene. The CDR3 has 14 residues. CDR3 in DNA: TGCAGTGTCATTGTCGCGTTATCGACCGGGGAGCTGTTTTTT. As protein: CSVIVALSTGELFF.

V and J are TRBV27 and TRBJ1-1; 8 nucleotides match TRBD1. V was pared by 3 bases and J by 6 bases, with 6 bases of the junction left unmatched. The CDR3 is 14 residues long. The germline CDR1 and CDR2 sequences are MNHEY and SMNVEV (reference sequence). CDR3 nucleotides: TGTGCCAGCAGTTTTCTACAGGGGGGGGCTGAAGCTTTCTTT. Translated, it gives CASSFLQGGAEAFF.

The V call is TRBV28, the J call TRBJ1-2; D perhaps matches TRBD1 (5 bases). Looked up from germline, CDR1 is MDHEN and CDR2 is SYDVKM. V lost 8 bases and J 4 bases, leaving 20 bases between the germline ends. The length of the CDR3 is 15 residues. The CDR3 sequence: CASHLGGGAGYGYTF. Written as DNA, the CDR3 is TGTGCCAGCCACTTGGGGGGGGGAGCTGGCTATGGCTACACCTTC.

The chain couples TRBV5-1 to TRBJ1-4, with 7 bases identical to TRBD1. This CDR3 comprises 14 residues. J was trimmed by 6 bases and V by 4 bases; bases with no gene match: 6. Germline-derived CDR1 and CDR2 are SGHRS and YFSETQ. The CDR3 DNA follows: TGCGCCAGCAGCCTGGGACAGTTAGATGAAAAACTGTTTTTT. Its protein is CASSLGQLDEKLFF.

This chain connects TRBV9 to TRBJ2-1; 12 bases fit TRBD2. The germline gives CDR1 SGDLS, CDR2 YYNGEE. V lost 5 bases and J lost 7; bases outside the gene matches: 7. The CDR3 covers 15 residues. The CDR3 DNA sequence: TGTGCCAGCAGTCGGACTAGCGGGATCATGAATGAGCAGTTCTTC. It codes for CASSRTSGIMNEQFF.

The chain is built from TRBV9 and TRBJ2-2, with 7 bases identical to TRBD2. V trimming: 1 base; J trimming: 4 bases; junction bases outside the gene matches: 7. The germline V gene has CDR1 SGDLS and CDR2 YYNGEE. The CDR3 extends over 16 amino acids. The DNA of the CDR3 is TGTGCCAGCAGCGTACCGGGGGGAGCGGCCACCGGGGAGCTGTTTTTT. Encoded protein: CASSVPGGAATGELFF. Full variable domain (missing parts from reference TRBV9 and TRBJ2-2): DSGVTQTPKHLITATGQRVTLRCSPRSGDLSVYWYQQSLDQGLQFLIQYYNGEERAKGNILERFSAQQFPDLHSELNLSSLELGDSALYFCASSVPGGAATGELFFGEGSRLTVL.

The chain combines TRBV5-1 with TRBJ2-5; D not certain. The DNA end favors TRBJ2-7, so the J call may be wrong. Germline V CDR1 and CDR2: SGHRS, YFSETQ. The CDR3 has 11 residues. CDR3 loop: CASSRVGEQYF. CDR3 nucleotide sequence: TGCGCCAGCAGCAGAGTGGGCGAGCAGTACTTC.

This chain connects TRBV6-1 to TRBJ1-2; 11 positions match TRBD1. Per germline, CDR1 MNHNS and CDR2 SASEGT. Trimming took 2 bases from V and 4 from J; bases not matched to a gene: 12. This CDR3 region has 18 residues. The chain's CDR3 is CASSEYGGDRGKSYGYTF. The CDR3 DNA reads as TGTGCCAGCAGTGAATATGGTGGGGACAGGGGGAAATCCTATGGCTACACCTTC.

V usage is TRBV19 and J usage is TRBJ1-2; a possible D gene is TRBD1 (6 bases). Trimming cost V 7 bases and J 2 bases, with 17 bases left between them. This CDR3 comprises 15 residues. The germline CDR1 and CDR2 sequences are LNHDA and SQIVND (reference sequence). The CDR3 loop reads CASILGGPGNYGYTF. The CDR3 DNA sequence: TGTGCCAGTATCCTGGGGGGGCCCGGGAACTATGGCTACACCTTC.

The CDR3 DNA sequence: TGTGCCAGCAGCCCAGGGACAAACACCGGGGAGCTGTTTTTT. Its translation is CASSPGTNTGELFF. The chain recombines TRBV11-2 with TRBJ2-2; D possibly corresponds to TRBD1 (6 bases). Between the trimmed V and J ends, which lost 5 bases and 2 bases, there was a span of 9 bases. The CDR3 extends over 14 amino acids. CDR1 and CDR2 (germline): SGHAT, FQNNGV.

This clone has only one observation. A junction boundary mismatches the germline segment, possibly from a read error. The V and J genes are TRBV7-9 and TRBJ2-3, with 10 positions matching TRBD2. The CDR3 contains 17 residues. Germline V lookup: CDR1 SEHNR, CDR2 FQNEAQ (reference sequence). The chain's CDR3 is CSSSLGEASGSSDTQYF. The CDR3 region has the DNA TGTTCCAGCAGCTTAGGGGAGGCTAGCGGGAGTTCAGATACGCAGTATTTT.

The CDR3 reads CASSPVWGGRTF. Here the CDR3 DNA reads TGTGCCAGCAGCCCAGTATGGGGGGGAAGGACCTTC. The rearrangement links TRBV5-6 to TRBJ1-2, with D possibly being TRBD1 (5 bases). Between the trimmed V and J ends, which lost 4 bases and 14 bases, there was a span of 18 bases. Germline lookup yields CDR1 SGHDT and CDR2 YYEEEE. The CDR3 is made up of 12 amino acids.

The chain employs TRBV6-1 and TRBJ1-4, with 7 bases matching TRBD1. Germline CDR1 MNHNS, CDR2 SASEGT. Losses at the gene ends were 7 bases for V and 8 bases for J; bases not matched to a gene: 10. The CDR3 consists of 14 residues. The CDR3 DNA reads as TGTGCCAGCACCAAACCGACAGGGCGGGAAAAACTGTTTTTT. Translation gives CASTKPTGREKLFF.

This clone was counted a single time. The V and J genes are TRBV25-1 and TRBJ2-7; 8 positions match TRBD1. In germline, CDR1 is MGHDK, CDR2 SYGVNS. The V segment lost 7 bases and the J segment 7 bases; nucleotides outside the gene matches: 9. This CDR3 has 13 residues. The CDR3 DNA follows: TGTGCCAGCACCGAGACAGGGGCGCGGGAGCAGTACTTC. Residues: CASTETGAREQYF.

The chain employs TRBV9 and TRBJ2-2, with unresolved D. The CDR3 is made up of 14 amino acids. Trimming stripped 4 bases from V and 1 base from J, with 8 bases between. Germline assignment: CDR1 SGDLS and CDR2 YYNGEE. The CDR3 bases are TGTGCCAGCAGCCTGGCCATGAACACCGGGGAGCTGTTTTTT. It yields the protein CASSLAMNTGELFF.

This clone showed up just a few times. This chain links TRBV6-4 with TRBJ2-3; TRBD2 might be the D (6 bases). This CDR3 contains 16 residues. CDR1 is MRHNA, CDR2 SNTAGT, per germline. The V gene lost 0 bases and the J gene lost 2 bases, with 12 bases spanning the gap. CDR3 residues: CASSDSPGAFTDTQYF. The CDR3 DNA follows: TGTGCCAGCAGTGACTCCCCGGGAGCGTTCACAGATACGCAGTATTTT.

This sequence joins TRBV7-6 and TRBJ2-7; 10 nucleotides agree with TRBD1. Germline trimming cut 3 bases from V and 5 bases from J; bases unmatched to any gene: 1. The CDR3 spans 13 residues. Germline CDR1 is SGHVS and CDR2 is FNYEAQ. In DNA, the CDR3 is TGTGCCAGCAGCTTGACAGGGGGCAACGAGCAGTACTTC. Protein: CASSLTGGNEQYF.

In its sample, this clone was seen a few times. V gene TRBV2 combines with J gene TRBJ2-7; no definite D call. V shed 4 bases and J shed 3 bases, with 4 bases lying between them. Germline V lookup: CDR1 SNHLY, CDR2 FYNNEI. CDR3 length: 11 residues. In DNA form, the CDR3 reads TGTGCCAGCAGTGCCATCTACGAGCAGTACTTC. Its protein product is CASSAIYEQYF.

This chain uses TRBV27 with TRBJ2-7; 11 nucleotides align to TRBD1. The CDR3 runs 13 residues. The V gene's germline CDR1 is MNHEY and CDR2 SMNVEV (reference sequence). With V trimmed by 8 bases and J by 4 bases, 4 bases remained unmatched. The CDR3 nucleotides are TGTGCCAGCGGGGGACAGGGGGGGTACGAGCAGTACTTC. It translates to CASGGQGGYEQYF.

The gene calls are TRBV5-1 and TRBJ2-3, with 9 bases identical to TRBD2. The germline V gene has CDR1 SGHRS and CDR2 YFSETQ. The CDR3 loop spans 16 amino acids. The trim removed 1 base at V and 4 bases at J, leaving 7 bases unmatched. CDR3 nucleotides: TGCGCCAGCAGCTTGAGGCTAGCGGGATCGGCAGATACGCAGTATTTT. The encoded protein is CASSLRLAGSADTQYF.

With regard to this clone: Germline is not matched at one junction end, which may reflect a read error. This chain uses TRBV7-7 with TRBJ2-3; D not resolved. The CDR3 length is 18 residues. CDR1 SSHAT and CDR2 FNYEAQ come from the germline V gene (reference sequence). The CDR3 DNA is TGTGCTAGCAGCTTAACGGTGGGCAGAAGTTCTTTCACAGATACGCAGTATTTT. The encoded protein is CASSLTVGRSSFTDTQYF.

Here the CDR3 DNA reads TGTGCCAGTAGTATAAGAGGTTCCGAAGCTTTCTTT. Its translation is CASSIRGSEAFF. The chain combines TRBV19 with TRBJ1-1; D gene ambiguous. The CDR3 totals 12 residues. Per germline, CDR1 LNHDA and CDR2 SQIVND (reference sequence). Trimming removed 2 bases from V and 8 bases from J, with 9 bases in between.

This clone was seen repeatedly, ten times or more. The chain couples TRBV15 to TRBJ1-1; a possible D gene is TRBD1 (5 bases). This CDR3 contains 15 residues. Deletions cut 4 bases from V and 4 bases from J, with 16 bases between. CDR1 is LNHNV and CDR2 is YYDKDF in the germline V gene (reference sequence). The CDR3 protein is CATSTDGQGSTEAFF. The CDR3 nucleotides read TGTGCCACCAGCACGGACGGGCAGGGAAGCACTGAAGCTTTCTTT.

This chain uses TRBV30 with TRBJ2-7; 10 bases match TRBD1. The germline CDR1 and CDR2 sequences are GTSNPN and SVGIG (reference sequence). CDR3 length equals 18 residues. Trimming cost V 4 bases and J 2 bases; bases outside gene matches: 17. Here the CDR3 DNA reads TGTGCCTGGACCCTAGGGATTACGAGACAGGGGGCCACCTACGAGCAGTACTTC. Its protein product is CAWTLGITRQGATYEQYF.